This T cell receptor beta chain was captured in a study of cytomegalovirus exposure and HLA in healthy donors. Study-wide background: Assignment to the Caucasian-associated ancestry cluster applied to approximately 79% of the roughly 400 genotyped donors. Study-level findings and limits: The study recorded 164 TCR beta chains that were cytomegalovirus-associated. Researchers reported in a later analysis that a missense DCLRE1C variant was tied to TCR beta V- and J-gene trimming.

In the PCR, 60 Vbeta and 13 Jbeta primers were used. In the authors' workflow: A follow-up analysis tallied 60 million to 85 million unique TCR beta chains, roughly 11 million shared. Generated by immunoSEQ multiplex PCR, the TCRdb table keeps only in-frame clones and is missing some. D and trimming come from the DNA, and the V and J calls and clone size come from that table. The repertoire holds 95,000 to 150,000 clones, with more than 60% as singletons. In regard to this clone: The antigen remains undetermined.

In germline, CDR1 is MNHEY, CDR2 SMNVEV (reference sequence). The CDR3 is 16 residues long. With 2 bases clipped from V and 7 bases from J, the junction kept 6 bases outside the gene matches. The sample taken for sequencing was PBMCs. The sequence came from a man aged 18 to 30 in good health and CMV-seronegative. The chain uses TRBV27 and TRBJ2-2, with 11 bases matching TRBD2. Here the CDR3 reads CASSLLLAGADGELFF. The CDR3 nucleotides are TGTGCCAGCAGTTTACTACTAGCGGGGGCCGACGGGGAGCTGTTTTTT.